One T cell receptor (beta chain) is described in this entry. Deletions cut 2 bases from V and 8 bases from J, with 12 bases between. The V gene's germline CDR1 is MNHEY and CDR2 SMNVEV (reference sequence). This CDR3 has 13 residues. This specimen comes from a study of cytomegalovirus exposure and HLA in healthy donors. The PCR used 60 Vbeta and 13 Jbeta primers. The repertoire was sequenced with immunoSEQ multiplex PCR; TCRdb's copy has only in-frame clones and lacks some. The data show about 160,000 clones, 80% seen once. The chain joins TRBV27 to TRBJ1-2, with TRBD1 as a possible D gene (6 bases). The origin of this receptor is a male donor in good health and CMV-seropositive. What was sequenced was PBMCs. The CDR3 region is CASSLRGGRGYTF. In nucleotides, the CDR3 is TGTGCCAGCAGTTTAAGGGGGGGCCGGGGCTACACCTTC.